Presented here are 9 T cell receptor beta chains from one specimen sequenced in a study of siplizumab effects on memory and regulatory T cells (dated by TCRdb to between 2018 and 2021). Libraries were built with the immunoSEQ multiplex PCR assay. TCRdb took over this immuneACCESS table, retaining in-frame rearrangements with V and J assigned. Such tables are incomplete; in checked studies, under half of the missing clones stem from an unresolved V gene, and the remainder is unexplained. This sample lists nearly 85,000 clones; 95% were detected once. Around a sixth of the sample is held by the ten biggest clonotypes. The specimen was CD8+ T cells sorted from blood. Source of these receptors: a human donor in good health.

In this sample, this clone turned up a few times. The chain joins TRBV28 to TRBJ2-3; TRBD2 aligns across 8 bases. The CDR3 is 15 residues long. Trimming removed 6 bases from V and 5 bases from J; junction bases left unmatched: 10. CDR1 is MDHEN and CDR2 is SYDVKM in the germline V gene. CDR3 bases: TGTGCCAGCAGGGCCGGAGCGGGAGAGGTAGATACGCAGTATTTT. Translating it yields CASRAGAGEVDTQYF.

This rearrangement joins TRBV5-6 to TRBJ2-1; 14 bases align to TRBD2. Per germline, CDR1 SGHDT and CDR2 YYEEEE. J gave up 7 bases and V 5 bases, and 8 bases lay outside the gene matches. CDR3 length equals 16 residues. This CDR3 is CASSPPGLAGDNEQFF. The DNA of the CDR3 is TGTGCCAGCAGTCCACCGGGACTAGCGGGAGATAATGAGCAGTTCTTC.

This rearrangement joins TRBV6-1 to TRBJ1-5; D possibly corresponds to TRBD1 (5 bases). This CDR3 spans 15 amino acids. Germline CDR1 is MNHNS and CDR2 is SASEGT. V was pared by 10 bases and J by 0 bases, with 16 bases between. CDR3 DNA: TGTGCCAACAGAATAACAGGAAATAGCAATCAGCCCCAGCATTTT. Translating it yields CANRITGNSNQPQHF.

V gene TRBV11-2 combines with J gene TRBJ1-2, with 9 positions matching TRBD1. With 5 bases clipped from V and 3 bases from J, the junction kept 7 bases outside the gene matches. The CDR3 contains 15 residues. CDR1 and CDR2 (germline): SGHAT, FQNNGV. The CDR3 DNA follows: TGTGCCAGCAGCGTAACAGGGGGCGAGGACTATGGCTACACCTTC. Residues: CASSVTGGEDYGYTF. The whole variable domain, remainder taken from reference TRBV11-2 and TRBJ1-2, is EAGVAQSPRYKIIEKRQSVAFWCNPISGHATLYWYQQILGQGPKLLIQFQNNGVVDDSQLPKDRFSAERLKGVDSTLKIQPAKLEDSAVYLCASSVTGGEDYGYTFGSGTRLTVV.

CDR3 amino acids: CASIGGSGGTYEQYF. CDR3 nucleotide sequence: TGTGCCTCCATAGGGGGTAGCGGGGGTACCTACGAGCAGTACTTC. This chain joins TRBV11-2 and TRBJ2-7, with TRBD2 identical over 9 bases. V shed 11 bases, J shed 2 bases, and the junction held 13 bases outside the gene matches. The CDR3 is made up of 15 amino acids. CDR1 is SGHAT and CDR2 is FQNNGV in the germline V gene.

Concerning this clone: This sample includes further DNA sequences coding for the same CDR3. The rearrangement links TRBV9 to TRBJ2-1; D is unclear. The CDR3 runs 14 residues. CDR1 is SGDLS, CDR2 YYNGEE, per germline. Trimming stripped 2 bases from V and 0 bases from J, with 6 bases between. Written as DNA, the CDR3 is TGTGCCAGCAGCGTGGGTGACTCCTACAATGAGCAGTTCTTC. It translates to CASSVGDSYNEQFF.

This clone came up once. The chain is built from TRBV5-6 and TRBJ2-5; D might be TRBD2 (5 bases). CDR3 length: 16 amino acids. V lost 1 base, J lost 5 bases, and 18 bases lay in between. From germline, CDR1 is SGHDT and CDR2 YYEEEE. The CDR3 bases are TGTGCCAGCAGCTTGCCTAGGATCAGGTGGAGGGAGACCCAGTACTTC. Protein sequence: CASSLPRIRWRETQYF.

V usage is TRBV28 and J usage is TRBJ2-7; D is perhaps TRBD2 (6 bases). The CDR3 totals 13 residues. V lost 3 bases, J lost 2 bases, and 8 bases lay in between. Germline V lookup: CDR1 MDHEN, CDR2 SYDVKM. CDR3 bases: TGTGCCAGCAGTTTGGGGGGTCCCTACGAGCAGTACTTC. Translating it yields CASSLGGPYEQYF.

The rearrangement uses TRBV9 and TRBJ2-7; tentatively, D is TRBD1 (6 bases). This CDR3 is built from 15 residues. Trimming took off 4 bases at V and 1 base at J, with 15 bases between the two ends. CDR1 and CDR2 (germline): SGDLS, YYNGEE. The CDR3 sequence: CASSPGTFSSYEQYF. The CDR3 DNA is TGTGCCAGCAGCCCCGGGACATTTAGTTCCTACGAGCAGTACTTC.